The 26 T cell receptor beta chains reported below all come from one sample, sequenced in a study of blood T cell repertoires in COVID-19. The repertoire was sequenced with immunoSEQ multiplex PCR; TCRdb's copy has only in-frame clones and lacks some. The sample contains around 150,000 clones, over 80% of which appear only once. The sequenced sample was peripheral blood. The receptors shown here come from an elderly woman with active or convalescent COVID-19.

The V call is TRBV10-3, the J call TRBJ1-6, with D unclear. Deletions cut 3 bases from V and 7 bases from J, with 10 bases between. The germline CDR1 and CDR2 sequences are ENHRY and SYGVKD. The CDR3 runs 14 residues. In DNA form, the CDR3 reads TGTGCCATCAGTGAAGGAGGGTCAAATTCACCCCTCCACTTT. Translated, it gives CAISEGGSNSPLHF.

This clone was seen once. The chain carries TRBV5-1 and TRBJ1-1, with D unclear. Trimming took 0 bases from V and 4 from J, leaving 16 bases between them. The CDR3 runs to 16 residues. Germline assignment: CDR1 SGHRS and CDR2 YFSETQ. The CDR3 loop reads CASSLEVSRLLTEAFF. The CDR3 DNA follows: TGCGCCAGCAGCTTGGAAGTATCCAGGTTACTCACTGAAGCTTTCTTT.

The J gene is TRBJ2-6, the V gene TRBV29-1; D may be TRBD2 (5 bases). The CDR3 sequence is 15 residues long. The germline gives CDR1 SQVTM, CDR2 ANQGSEA. The V end was cut by 0 bases, the J end by 2 bases, with 8 bases between. CDR3 in DNA: TGCAGCGTTGAAGATCCCGGGGCTGGGGCCAACGTCCTGACTTTC. As protein: CSVEDPGAGANVLTF.

The V call is TRBV7-2, the J call TRBJ2-1; 9 nucleotides line up with TRBD2. The CDR3 length is 15 residues. The V gene's germline CDR1 is SGHTA and CDR2 FQGNSA. V lost 5 bases to trimming and J lost 4 bases; unmatched junction nucleotides: 6. CDR3 amino acids: CASSPGTSWYNEQFF. DNA for the CDR3: TGTGCCAGCAGCCCGGGGACTAGCTGGTACAATGAGCAGTTCTTC.

The chain employs TRBV6-7 and TRBJ1-4; the D gene is possibly TRBD1 (5 bases). TRBV6-7 is an ORF; its function is uncertain. V was clipped by 7 bases and J by 4 bases, with 13 bases between them. This CDR3 contains 14 residues. For the CDR3, the DNA is TGTGCCAGCATAGGGGCAGCTATTAATGAAAAACTGTTTTTT. Its translation is CASIGAAINEKLFF.

This chain joins TRBV11-2 and TRBJ2-1; the match to TRBD2 covers 11 bases. The CDR3 sequence is 16 residues long. The V gene end was trimmed by 4 bases and the J gene end by 7 bases; junction bases not matched to a gene: 9. Germline assignment: CDR1 SGHAT and CDR2 FQNNGV. DNA for the CDR3: TGTGCCAGCAGCTCGTATACCGGGACTAGCGGAAATGAGCAGTTCTTC. It codes for CASSSYTGTSGNEQFF.

V usage is TRBV19 and J usage is TRBJ1-2; no clear D. This CDR3 is built from 13 residues. Trimming stripped 7 bases from V and 5 bases from J, with 14 bases between. Germline-derived CDR1 and CDR2 are LNHDA and SQIVND (reference sequence). The CDR3, as DNA: TGTGCCAGTATGAGTTTGACATCTTATGGCTACACCTTC. Translated: CASMSLTSYGYTF. The full variable domain, in which reference TRBV19 and TRBJ1-2 provide the parts outside the CDR3, is DGGITQSPKYLFRKEGQNVTLSCEQNLNHDAMYWYRQDPGQGLRLIYYSQIVNDFQKGDIAEGYSVSREKKESFPLTVTSAQKNPTAFYLCASMSLTSYGYTFGSGTRLTVV.

The V and J genes are TRBV18 and TRBJ2-1, with TRBD1 matching over 9 bases. V gave up 3 bases and J gave up 5 bases; unmatched junction bases: 8. The CDR3 runs to 16 residues. In germline, CDR1 is KGHSH, CDR2 LQKENI. DNA of the CDR3: TGTGCCAGCTCACCTCTACAGGGGGCAGCTAACAATGAGCAGTTCTTC. It codes for CASSPLQGAANNEQFF.

V gene TRBV9 combines with J gene TRBJ2-3; TRBD2 agrees at 8 bases. Germline CDR1 and CDR2: SGDLS and YYNGEE. The V gene end was trimmed by 0 bases and the J gene end by 3 bases; junction bases not matched to a gene: 3. The CDR3 runs to 15 residues. The CDR3 region is CASSVGGLVTDTQYF. In nucleotides, the CDR3 is TGTGCCAGCAGCGTAGGGGGACTAGTTACAGATACGCAGTATTTT.

This chain links TRBV19 with TRBJ1-1, with 11 positions matching TRBD1. Germline CDR1 and CDR2: LNHDA and SQIVND (reference sequence). Trimming took 3 bases from V and 5 from J; bases not matched to a gene: 8. This CDR3 has 16 residues. The CDR3 nucleotides are TGTGCCAGTAGTATCCGGGACAGGGGGGAAGGGACTGAAGCTTTCTTT. Its protein is CASSIRDRGEGTEAFF.

The CDR3: CASSPGGGTQYF. DNA for the CDR3: TGTGCCAGCAGTCCAGGGGGCGGGACCCAGTACTTC. The chain links TRBV28 to TRBJ2-5, with 8 positions matching TRBD1. The V segment lost 5 bases and the J segment 7 bases; nucleotides outside the gene matches: 3. This CDR3 is built from 12 residues. From germline, CDR1 is MDHEN and CDR2 SYDVKM.

The table lists this clone with a few counts. This rearrangement joins TRBV3-1 (or the pseudogene TRBV3-2) to TRBJ2-5, with D possibly being TRBD2 (6 bases). Germline CDR1 is LGHDT and CDR2 is YNNKEL (reference sequence). This CDR3 region has 15 residues. V dropped 4 bases and J dropped 1 base, with 13 bases sitting between them. The CDR3 is CASSPRRTIQETQYF. In nucleotides, the CDR3 is TGTGCCAGCAGCCCCCGGCGGACTATCCAAGAGACCCAGTACTTC.

The genes are TRBV6-6 and TRBJ2-7, with D unresolved. Deletions cut 4 bases from V and 3 bases from J, with 4 bases between. This CDR3 comprises 11 residues. Germline V gene data show CDR1 as MNHNY and CDR2 as SVGAGI (reference sequence). The CDR3 DNA reads TGTGCCAGCAGTTTCAACTACGAGCAGTACTTC. Its translation is CASSFNYEQYF.

The count of this clone is one. This chain links TRBV3-1 (or the pseudogene TRBV3-2) with TRBJ2-3; TRBD2 aligns across 10 bases. This CDR3 spans 16 amino acids. Germline CDR1 is LGHDT and CDR2 is YNNKEL (reference sequence). Trimming removed 0 bases from V and 2 bases from J; junction bases left unmatched: 2. The DNA for the CDR3 is TGTGCCAGCAGCCAAGATCTAGCGGGAGCCACAGATACGCAGTATTTT. This encodes CASSQDLAGATDTQYF.

The chain joins TRBV12-5 to TRBJ1-5; TRBD1 matches at 10 bases. The trim removed 2 bases at V and 1 base at J, leaving 8 bases unmatched. The CDR3 consists of 18 residues. CDR1 is LGHNT, CDR2 FRNRAP, per germline. The CDR3 here is CASGLTPGQGISNQPQHF. Here the CDR3 DNA reads TGTGCTAGTGGTTTGACACCGGGACAGGGGATCAGCAATCAGCCCCAGCATTTT. Full variable domain (remainder filled in from reference TRBV12-5 and TRBJ1-5): DARVTQTPRHKVTEMGQEVTMRCQPILGHNTVFWYRQTMMQGLELLAYFRNRAPLDDSGMPKDRFSAEMPDATLATLKIQPSEPRDSAVYFCASGLTPGQGISNQPQHFGDGTRLSIL.

V usage is TRBV19 and J usage is TRBJ1-1, with a possible D match to TRBD1 (5 bases). Looked up from germline, CDR1 is LNHDA and CDR2 is SQIVND (reference sequence). V dropped 6 bases and J dropped 0 bases, with 17 bases sitting between them. This CDR3 comprises 16 residues. CDR3 DNA: TGTGCCAGTAGCCCTCTCGGAGGGACGGTGAACACTGAAGCTTTCTTT. Translating it yields CASSPLGGTVNTEAFF.

The chain uses TRBV19 and TRBJ2-2, with TRBD1 matching over 7 bases. This CDR3 is 13 amino acids long. Germline CDR1 is LNHDA and CDR2 is SQIVND (reference sequence). After removal of 4 bases from V and 6 bases from J, the junction contained 2 bases not matched to a gene. CDR3 bases: TGTGCCAGTAGTAGGGGACAGCCCGGGGAGCTGTTTTTT. Encoded protein: CASSRGQPGELFF.

The gene calls are TRBV18 and TRBJ2-1; D possibly corresponds to TRBD1 (6 bases). The CDR3 consists of 12 residues. Germline CDR1 is KGHSH and CDR2 is LQKENI. Trimming cost V 6 bases and J 12 bases, with 15 bases left between them. The CDR3 DNA follows: TGTGCCAGCTCCCAAAACAGGGATACGCAGTTCTTC. It codes for CASSQNRDTQFF. The whole variable domain, remainder taken from reference TRBV18 and TRBJ2-1, is NAGVMQNPRHLVRRRGQEARLRCSPMKGHSHVYWYRQLPEEGLKFMVYLQKENIIDESGMPKERFSAEFPKEGPSILRIQQVVRGDSAAYFCASSQNRDTQFFGPGTRLTVL.

V usage is TRBV7-3 and J usage is TRBJ2-2, with TRBD1 matching over 7 bases. The CDR3 extends over 15 amino acids. V lost 6 bases to trimming and J lost 3 bases; unmatched junction nucleotides: 7. Germline V lookup: CDR1 SGHTA, CDR2 FQGTGA. The CDR3 sequence is CASSLGQGDTGELFF. In DNA, the CDR3 is TGTGCCAGCAGTCTAGGGCAGGGGGACACCGGGGAGCTGTTTTTT. The variable domain in full, with the rest retrieved from reference TRBV7-3 and TRBJ2-2, is GAGVSQTPSNKVTEKGKYVELRCDPISGHTALYWYRQSLGQGPEFLIYFQGTGAADDSGLPNDRFFAVRPEGSVSTLKIQRTERGDSAVYLCASSLGQGDTGELFFGEGSRLTVL.

This chain uses TRBV27 with TRBJ1-5; D is uncertain. The CDR3 runs 14 residues. With 5 bases removed from V and 4 bases from J, the gap between germline ends came to 12 bases. Per the germline V gene, CDR1 is MNHEY and CDR2 is SMNVEV (reference sequence). The CDR3 sequence: CASSRMPENQPQHF. Written as DNA, the CDR3 is TGTGCCAGCAGTAGAATGCCGGAGAATCAGCCCCAGCATTTT.

This sequence joins TRBV4-3 and TRBJ2-3; D might be TRBD2 (7 bases). The V and J ends lost 1 base and 2 bases respectively, with 16 bases between them. CDR1 and CDR2 (germline): LGHNA, YSLEER. CDR3 size: 17 residues. The CDR3 sequence is CASSQGASGGLTDTQYF. DNA for the CDR3: TGCGCCAGCAGCCAAGGGGCATCGGGGGGCCTCACAGATACGCAGTATTTT.

The J gene is TRBJ1-3, the V gene TRBV30; no reliable D call. CDR3 size: 12 residues. The ends were cut back, 3 bases at V and 0 bases at J, with 3 bases in the middle. The germline gives CDR1 GTSNPN, CDR2 SVGIG (reference sequence). The CDR3 region has the DNA TGTGCCTGGAGGGCCTCTGGAAACACCATATATTTT. Its protein is CAWRASGNTIYF.

The rearrangement uses TRBV27 and TRBJ2-7; D may be TRBD2 (5 bases). V dropped 3 bases and J dropped 1 base, with 16 bases sitting between them. This CDR3 contains 16 residues. Per the germline V gene, CDR1 is MNHEY and CDR2 is SMNVEV (reference sequence). The CDR3 region has the DNA TGTGCCAGCAGTTTTCAAGGCGGGCAGATTTCCTACGAGCAGTACTTC. This sequence encodes CASSFQGGQISYEQYF.

The genes are TRBV6-2 or TRBV6-3 and TRBJ1-2, with D uncertain. The V end lost 0 bases, the J end lost 4 bases, and 12 bases lay between the germline ends. Germline CDR1 and CDR2: MNHEY and SVGEGT. The CDR3 runs to 15 residues. The CDR3 nucleotides are TGTGCCAGCAGTTACTCGAGATCAGGTGGCTATGGCTACACCTTC. It codes for CASSYSRSGGYGYTF.

The V and J genes are TRBV7-9 and TRBJ1-1; D remains ambiguous. CDR1 SEHNR and CDR2 FQNEAQ come from the germline V gene (reference sequence). V was pared by 0 bases and J by 5 bases, with 13 bases between. The CDR3 length is 15 residues. In nucleotides, the CDR3 is TGTGCCAGCAGCTTAGCACAAACGGGGAAGACTGAAGCTTTCTTT. Translation gives CASSLAQTGKTEAFF.

The CDR3 is CASSEFTGGMNTEAFF. In DNA, the CDR3 is TGTGCCAGCAGTGAATTTACAGGGGGTATGAACACTGAAGCTTTCTTT. The chain carries TRBV25-1 and TRBJ1-1, with 8 bases fitting TRBD1. The CDR3 contains 16 residues. Germline V lookup: CDR1 MGHDK, CDR2 SYGVNS. V shed 1 base, J shed 0 bases, and the junction held 4 bases outside the gene matches.